The 17 T cell receptor beta chains below come from one sample, sequenced in a study of vaccination and CD4 T cells after COVID-19. Documented treatment: roughly ten-day PBMC culture with coronavirus spike peptide pools or control peptides (ViraFEST assay). No antigen is known for these receptors. The Oncomine TCR Beta short-read assay sequenced DNA from cultured CD4+ T cells. Using its own MiXCR run on the PCR reads, TCRdb lists one record per CDR3 protein. Of some 15,000 distinct CDR3 sequences in the sample, about half were seen once. The material sequenced was CD4+ T cells from blood, cultured in vitro, taken before SARS-CoV-2 vaccination. The receptors were gathered from a human donor who had recovered from COVID-19.

The chain links TRBV20-1 to TRBJ2-3, with 7 positions matching TRBD2. The CDR3 is made up of 13 amino acids. The V gene end was trimmed by 6 bases and the J gene end by 2 bases; junction bases not matched to a gene: 5. Germline CDR1 reads DFQATT; CDR2 reads SNEGSKA (reference sequence). This CDR3 reads CSARLATTDTQYF. The CDR3 DNA follows: TGCAGTGCCAGACTAGCAACCACAGATACGCAGTATTTT.

This clonotype was counted a few times. This chain joins TRBV28 and TRBJ1-2; maybe TRBD1 (5 bases). The length of the CDR3 is 12 residues. Trimming pared 1 base from V and 13 bases from J, leaving 13 bases between. Germline V gene lookup returns CDR1 MDHEN and CDR2 SYDVKM. DNA for the CDR3: TGTGCCAGCAGTTTATCCCTTGGCAGGGTCACCTTC. It encodes CASSLSLGRVTF.

This clonotype was recorded a few times. The chain recombines TRBV6-5 with TRBJ1-5; no definite D call. The CDR3 loop spans 14 amino acids. The V gene's germline CDR1 is MNHEY and CDR2 SVGAGI. Trimming stripped 4 bases from V and 0 bases from J, with 7 bases between. As DNA, the CDR3 is TGTGCCAGCAGTTCCTACAGTAGCAATCAGCCCCAGCATTTT. Its translation: CASSSYSSNQPQHF.

This rearrangement joins TRBV6-1 to TRBJ2-3; D remains ambiguous. The CDR3 length is 12 residues. Looked up from germline, CDR1 is MNHNS and CDR2 is SASEGT. V lost 5 bases to trimming and J lost 13 bases, with 16 bases between them. The DNA of the CDR3 is TGTGCCAGCAGTACAAACTCGAAAAGGGAGTATTTT. Its translation is CASSTNSKREYF.

Remarks on this clonotype: One end of the junction does not line up with germline, which may come from a read error. The gene calls are TRBV5-1 and TRBJ2-1, with TRBD2 as a possible D gene (6 bases). The CDR3 is 12 amino acids. Germline V gene lookup returns CDR1 SGHRS and CDR2 YFSETQ. The CDR3 is CASSLELATWIF. The CDR3 region has the DNA TGCGCCAGCAGCTTGGAACTAGCTACATGGATCTTC.

The gene calls are TRBV5-1 and TRBJ1-1; no definite D call. The germline V and J ends were trimmed by 7 bases and 1 base, with 14 bases remaining between them. CDR3 size: 14 residues. CDR1 SGHRS and CDR2 YFSETQ come from the germline V gene. CDR3 sequence reads: CASAVTASNTEAFF. CDR3 sequence (DNA): TGCGCCAGCGCGGTTACTGCATCGAACACTGAAGCTTTCTTT.

V usage is TRBV10-3 and J usage is TRBJ1-2, with 8 bases aligning to TRBD1. The ends lost 6 bases at V and 6 bases at J; junction bases unmatched: 3. CDR3 length: 12 amino acids. In germline, CDR1 is ENHRY, CDR2 SYGVKD. The CDR3 DNA reads TGTGCCATCAGCTTGACAGGGGATGGCTACACCTTC. Protein: CAISLTGDGYTF.

V and J are TRBV28 and TRBJ1-5; 8 positions match TRBD1. Trimming at V came to 1 base and at J to 2 bases, leaving 4 bases not matched to a gene. In germline, CDR1 is MDHEN, CDR2 SYDVKM. CDR3 length equals 16 residues. CDR3 protein: CASSLSGGGGNQPQHF. CDR3 nucleotides: TGTGCCAGCAGTTTATCAGGGGGCGGTGGCAATCAGCCCCAGCATTTT.

This clonotype was seen more than once but under ten times. The gene calls are TRBV10-1 and TRBJ1-1; D not certain. CDR1 WNHNN and CDR2 SYGVQD come from the germline V gene (reference sequence). The CDR3 runs 14 residues. Between the trimmed V and J ends, which lost 0 bases and 1 base, there was a span of 6 bases. The CDR3 DNA reads TGCGCCAGCAGTGAGTCGAAAGGGAACACTGAAGCTTTCTTT. Protein sequence: CASSESKGNTEAFF.

The chain has TRBV15 and TRBJ2-3, with D unclear. The CDR3 runs to 13 residues. Deletions cut 1 base from V and 4 bases from J, with 6 bases between. Germline CDR1 LNHNV, CDR2 YYDKDF (reference sequence). CDR3 coding DNA: TGTGCCACCAGCAGAGTTTTCGCAGATACGCAGTATTTT. Encoded protein: CATSRVFADTQYF.

The sample holds a few counts of this clonotype. The J gene is TRBJ2-5, the V gene TRBV30; D is uncertain. The germline V gene encodes CDR1 GTSNPN and CDR2 SVGIG (reference sequence). With 5 bases removed from V and 0 bases from J, the gap between germline ends came to 13 bases. There are 14 residues in the CDR3. The CDR3 loop reads CAWSSSGNQETQYF. The CDR3 region has the DNA TGTGCCTGGTCAAGCAGTGGAAACCAAGAGACCCAGTACTTC.

The chain links TRBV12-3 or TRBV12-4 to TRBJ1-1; D gene uncertain. This CDR3 has 10 residues. The V gene lost 3 bases and the J gene lost 9 bases, with 5 bases spanning the gap. CDR3: CASSFDQAFF. The CDR3 bases are TGTGCCAGCAGTTTCGACCAAGCTTTCTTT.

This clonotype has more than one count but fewer than ten. The chain combines TRBV5-1 with TRBJ2-7; TRBD2 agrees at 10 bases. From germline, CDR1 is SGHRS and CDR2 YFSETQ. This CDR3 is 16 amino acids long. Trimming took 0 bases from V and 5 from J; bases not matched to a gene: 8. The CDR3, as DNA: TGCGCCAGCAGCTTGGAGCCTAGCGGGAGTCCTCACGAGCAGTACTTC. The encoded protein is CASSLEPSGSPHEQYF.

The V and J genes are TRBV19 and TRBJ2-7, with TRBD1 matching 9 bases. This CDR3 has 15 residues. Per the germline V gene, CDR1 is LNHDA and CDR2 is SQIVND (reference sequence). The V gene end was trimmed by 1 base and the J gene end by 4 bases; junction bases not matched to a gene: 5. This CDR3 reads CASSIAGQGYYEQYF. The CDR3 DNA follows: TGTGCCAGTAGTATAGCGGGACAGGGATATTACGAGCAGTACTTC.

V and J are TRBV20-1 and TRBJ2-7; 12 bases align to TRBD2. The CDR3 runs 15 residues. From germline, CDR1 is DFQATT and CDR2 SNEGSKA (reference sequence). V lost 4 bases to trimming and J lost 6 bases; unmatched junction nucleotides: 10. CDR3 sequence (DNA): TGCAGTGCTACGACTAGCGGGAGATCGATGGTCGAGCAGTACTTC. It specifies CSATTSGRSMVEQYF.

The chain combines TRBV7-2 with TRBJ1-6; TRBD1 agrees at 7 bases. The CDR3 is made up of 15 amino acids. After removal of 5 bases from V and 6 bases from J, the junction contained 7 bases not matched to a gene. The germline gives CDR1 SGHTA, CDR2 FQGNSA. CDR3 nucleotide sequence: TGTGCCAGCAGCAATACAGGGGATTTTAATTCACCCCTCCACTTT. Its translation: CASSNTGDFNSPLHF.

The genes are TRBV4-3 and TRBJ1-5; the D gene is possibly TRBD1 (5 bases). CDR1 LGHNA and CDR2 YSLEER come from the germline V gene. V gave up 0 bases and J gave up 7 bases, with 7 bases separating them. The CDR3 sequence is 13 residues long. The CDR3 coding sequence is TGCGCCAGCAGCCAAGAGCGGGGGCAGCCCCAGCATTTT. This sequence encodes CASSQERGQPQHF.